This T cell receptor (beta chain) derives from a study of blood T cell repertoires in COVID-19. Whole-study context: COVID-19 samples, acute and convalescent, were from the United States, Italy and Spain. The cDNA or gDNA used as material had been derived from T cells, B-cell-depleted T cells, or PBMCs.

Trimming took 4 bases from V and 5 from J, leaving 17 bases between them. The CDR3 is 15 amino acids. In germline, CDR1 is MNHEY, CDR2 SVGAGI. Libraries were prepared by immunoSEQ multiplex PCR; TCRdb keeps only in-frame clonotypes and omits some of them. The table shows 650,000 to 800,000 clones, with around 90% occurring only once. The chain joins TRBV6-5 to TRBJ2-5; D is undetermined. Material: peripheral blood. The sequence was obtained from a woman younger than 35 with acute or convalescent COVID-19. In nucleotides, the CDR3 is TGTGCCAGCAGTTCCTCGAGGATAATTCACGAGACCCAGTACTTC. Amino acid sequence: CASSSSRIIHETQYF.